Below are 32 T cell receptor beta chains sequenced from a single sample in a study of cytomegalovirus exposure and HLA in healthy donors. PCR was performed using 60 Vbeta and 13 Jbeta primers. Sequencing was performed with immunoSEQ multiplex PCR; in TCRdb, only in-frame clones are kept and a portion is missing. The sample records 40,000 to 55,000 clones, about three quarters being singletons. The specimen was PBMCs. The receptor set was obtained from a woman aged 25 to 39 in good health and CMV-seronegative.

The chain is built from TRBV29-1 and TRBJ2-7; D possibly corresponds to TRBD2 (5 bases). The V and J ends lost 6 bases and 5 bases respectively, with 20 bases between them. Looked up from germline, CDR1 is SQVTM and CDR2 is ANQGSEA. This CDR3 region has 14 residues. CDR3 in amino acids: CSVIEGRESNEQYF. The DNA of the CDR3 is TGCAGCGTGATTGAAGGGAGAGAATCGAACGAGCAGTACTTC.

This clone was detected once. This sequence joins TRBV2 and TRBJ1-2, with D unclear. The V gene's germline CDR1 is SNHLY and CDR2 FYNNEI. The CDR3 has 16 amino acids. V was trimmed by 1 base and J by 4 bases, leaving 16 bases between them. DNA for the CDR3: TGTGCCAGCAGTGAAGAAGAGGGAGGGAGTCGCTATGGCTACACCTTC. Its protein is CASSEEEGGSRYGYTF.

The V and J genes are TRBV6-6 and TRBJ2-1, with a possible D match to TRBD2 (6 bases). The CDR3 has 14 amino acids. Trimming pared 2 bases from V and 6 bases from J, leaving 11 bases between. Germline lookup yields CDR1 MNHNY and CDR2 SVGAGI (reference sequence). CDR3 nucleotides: TGTGCCAGCAGTTACCCCCTAGCGCTCAATGAGCAGTTCTTC. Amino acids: CASSYPLALNEQFF.

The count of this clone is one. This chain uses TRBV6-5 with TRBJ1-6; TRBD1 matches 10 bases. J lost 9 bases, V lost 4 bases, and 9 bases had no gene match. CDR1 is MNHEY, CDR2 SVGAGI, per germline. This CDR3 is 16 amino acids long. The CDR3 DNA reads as TGTGCCAGCAGTTCCCTCGGGACAGGGGTTAGTTCACCCCTCCACTTT. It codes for CASSSLGTGVSSPLHF.

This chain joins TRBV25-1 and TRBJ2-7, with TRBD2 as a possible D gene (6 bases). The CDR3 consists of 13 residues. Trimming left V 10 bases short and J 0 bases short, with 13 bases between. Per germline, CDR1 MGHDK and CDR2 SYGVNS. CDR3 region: CATLEGTSYEQYF. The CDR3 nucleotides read TGTGCCACATTGGAGGGGACCTCCTACGAGCAGTACTTC.

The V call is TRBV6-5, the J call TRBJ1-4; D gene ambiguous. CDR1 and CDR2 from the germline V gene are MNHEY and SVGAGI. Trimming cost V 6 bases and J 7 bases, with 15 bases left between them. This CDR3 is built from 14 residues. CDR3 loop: CASSEKAAGEKLFF. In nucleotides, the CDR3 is TGTGCCAGCAGCGAGAAGGCGGCCGGTGAAAAACTGTTTTTT.

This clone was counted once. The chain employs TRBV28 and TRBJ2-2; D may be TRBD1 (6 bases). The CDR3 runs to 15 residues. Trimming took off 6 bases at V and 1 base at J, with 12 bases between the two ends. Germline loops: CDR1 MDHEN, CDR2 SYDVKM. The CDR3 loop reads CASRLTGWNTGELFF. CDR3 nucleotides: TGTGCCAGCAGGCTGACAGGCTGGAACACCGGGGAGCTGTTTTTT.

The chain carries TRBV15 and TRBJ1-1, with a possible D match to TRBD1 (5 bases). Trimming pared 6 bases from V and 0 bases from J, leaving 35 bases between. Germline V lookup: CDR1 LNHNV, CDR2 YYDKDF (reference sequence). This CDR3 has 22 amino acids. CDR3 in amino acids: CATRGFPGSSPFLGGMNTEAFF. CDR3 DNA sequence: TGTGCCACCAGAGGTTTTCCAGGCTCTTCGCCTTTTCTCGGGGGGATGAACACTGAAGCTTTCTTT.

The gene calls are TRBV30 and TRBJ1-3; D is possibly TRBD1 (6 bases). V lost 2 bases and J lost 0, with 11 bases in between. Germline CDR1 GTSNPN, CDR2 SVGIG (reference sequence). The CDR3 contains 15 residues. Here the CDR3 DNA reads TGTGCCTGGAGTAAGCGACAGGACTCTGGAAACACCATATATTTT. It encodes CAWSKRQDSGNTIYF.

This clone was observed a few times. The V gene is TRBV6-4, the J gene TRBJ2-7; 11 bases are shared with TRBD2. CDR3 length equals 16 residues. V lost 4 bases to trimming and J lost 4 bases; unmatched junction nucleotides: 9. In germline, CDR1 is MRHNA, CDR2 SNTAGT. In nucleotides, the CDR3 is TGTGCCAGCAGTGCAAATAGCGGGGGGGCCAGGTACGAGCAGTACTTC. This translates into CASSANSGGARYEQYF.

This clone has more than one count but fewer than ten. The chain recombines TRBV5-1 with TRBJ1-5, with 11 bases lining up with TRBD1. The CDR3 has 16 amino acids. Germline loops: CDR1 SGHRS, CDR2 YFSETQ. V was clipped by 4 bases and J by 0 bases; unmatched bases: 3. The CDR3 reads CASSPGQGVSNQPQHF. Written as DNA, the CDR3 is TGCGCCAGCAGCCCGGGACAGGGGGTTAGCAATCAGCCCCAGCATTTT.

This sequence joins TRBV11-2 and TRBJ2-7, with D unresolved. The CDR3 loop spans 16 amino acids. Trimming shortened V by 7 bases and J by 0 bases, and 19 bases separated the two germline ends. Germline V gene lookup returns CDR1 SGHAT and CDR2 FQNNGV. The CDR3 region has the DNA TGTGCCAGCACCTCTTCCTATCATCGGTTCTCCTACGAGCAGTACTTC. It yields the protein CASTSSYHRFSYEQYF.

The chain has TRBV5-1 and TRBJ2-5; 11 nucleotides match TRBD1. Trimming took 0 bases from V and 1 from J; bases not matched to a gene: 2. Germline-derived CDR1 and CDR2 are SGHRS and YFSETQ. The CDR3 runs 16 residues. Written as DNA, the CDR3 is TGCGCCAGCAGCTTGGTGGGGACAGGGGGCCAAGAGACCCAGTACTTC. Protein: CASSLVGTGGQETQYF.

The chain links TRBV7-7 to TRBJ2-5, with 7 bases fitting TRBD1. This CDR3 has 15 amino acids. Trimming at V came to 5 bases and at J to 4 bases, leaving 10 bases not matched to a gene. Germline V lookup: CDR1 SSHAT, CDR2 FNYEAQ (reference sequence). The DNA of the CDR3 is TGTGCCAGCAGCAGCCGGACAGGACCTAGAGAGACCCAGTACTTC. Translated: CASSSRTGPRETQYF.

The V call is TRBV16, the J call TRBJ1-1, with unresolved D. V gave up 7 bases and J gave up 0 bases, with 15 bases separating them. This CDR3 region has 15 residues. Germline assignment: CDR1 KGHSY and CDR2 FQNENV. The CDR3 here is CASTFPGIVNTEAFF. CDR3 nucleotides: TGTGCCAGCACCTTTCCGGGGATTGTGAACACTGAAGCTTTCTTT.

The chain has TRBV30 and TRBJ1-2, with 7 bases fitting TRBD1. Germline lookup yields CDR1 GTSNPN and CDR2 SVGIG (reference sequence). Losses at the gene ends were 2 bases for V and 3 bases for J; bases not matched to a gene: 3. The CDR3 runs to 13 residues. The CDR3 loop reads CAWSSGTDYGYTF. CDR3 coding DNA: TGTGCCTGGAGTTCCGGGACAGACTATGGCTACACCTTC.

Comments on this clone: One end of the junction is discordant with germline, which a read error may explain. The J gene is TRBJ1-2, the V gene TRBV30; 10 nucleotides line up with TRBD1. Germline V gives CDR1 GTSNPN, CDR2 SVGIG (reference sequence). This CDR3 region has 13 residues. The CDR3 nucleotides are TGTGCCGGGAGGACAGGGGGGTTTTCTGGCTACACCTTC. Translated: CAGRTGGFSGYTF. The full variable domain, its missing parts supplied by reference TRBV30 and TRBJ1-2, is SQTIHQWPATLVQPVGSPLSLECTVEGTSNPNLYWYRQAAGRGLQLLFYSVGIGQISSEVPQNLSASRPQDRQFILSSKKLLLSDSGFYLCAGRTGGFSGYTFGSGTRLTVV.

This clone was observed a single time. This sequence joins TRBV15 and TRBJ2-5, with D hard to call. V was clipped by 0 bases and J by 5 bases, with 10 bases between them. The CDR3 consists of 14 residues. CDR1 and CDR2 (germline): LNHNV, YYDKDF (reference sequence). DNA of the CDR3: TGTGCCACCAGCAGAGATGTCGGGTTGGAGACCCAGTACTTC. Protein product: CATSRDVGLETQYF.

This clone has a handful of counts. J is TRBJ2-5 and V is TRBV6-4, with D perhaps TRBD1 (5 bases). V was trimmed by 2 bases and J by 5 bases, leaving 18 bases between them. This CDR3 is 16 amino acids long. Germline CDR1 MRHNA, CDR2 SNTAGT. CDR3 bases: TGTGCCAGCAGTGACCTACTTACGACAGCCGAGGAGACCCAGTACTTC. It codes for CASSDLLTTAEETQYF.

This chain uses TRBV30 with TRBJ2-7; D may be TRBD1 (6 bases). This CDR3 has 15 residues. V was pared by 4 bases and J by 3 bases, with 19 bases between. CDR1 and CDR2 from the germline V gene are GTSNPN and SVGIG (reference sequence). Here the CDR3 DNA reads TGTGCCTGGACTGCGGACTCAGGGGAATTCTACGAGCAGTACTTC. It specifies CAWTADSGEFYEQYF.

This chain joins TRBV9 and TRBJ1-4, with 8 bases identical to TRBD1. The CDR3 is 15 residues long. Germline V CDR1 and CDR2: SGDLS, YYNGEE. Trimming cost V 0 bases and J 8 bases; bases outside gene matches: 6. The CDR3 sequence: CASSVAGGASEKLFF. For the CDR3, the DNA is TGTGCCAGCAGCGTAGCAGGGGGCGCCTCGGAAAAACTGTTTTTT.

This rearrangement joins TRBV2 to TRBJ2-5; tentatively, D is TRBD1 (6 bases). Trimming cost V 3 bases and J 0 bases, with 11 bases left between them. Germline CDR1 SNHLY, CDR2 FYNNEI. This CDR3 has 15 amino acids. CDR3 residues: CASSDSTGYQETQYF. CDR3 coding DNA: TGTGCCAGCAGTGATTCTACAGGGTACCAAGAGACCCAGTACTTC. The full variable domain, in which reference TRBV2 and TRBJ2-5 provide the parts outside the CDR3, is EPEVTQTPSHQVTQMGQEVILRCVPISNHLYFYWYRQILGQKVEFLVSFYNNEISEKSEIFDDQFSVERPDGSNFTLKIRSTKLEDSAMYFCASSDSTGYQETQYFGPGTRLLVL.

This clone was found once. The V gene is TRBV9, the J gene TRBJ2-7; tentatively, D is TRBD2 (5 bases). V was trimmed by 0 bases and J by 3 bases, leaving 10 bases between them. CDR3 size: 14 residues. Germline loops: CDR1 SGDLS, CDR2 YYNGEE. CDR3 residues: CASSVASTSYEQYF. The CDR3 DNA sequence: TGTGCCAGCAGCGTAGCTTCTACTAGCTACGAGCAGTACTTC.

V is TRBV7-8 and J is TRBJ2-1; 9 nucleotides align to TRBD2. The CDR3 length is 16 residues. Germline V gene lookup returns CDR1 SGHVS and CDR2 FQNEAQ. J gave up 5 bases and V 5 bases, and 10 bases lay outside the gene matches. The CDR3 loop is CASSPTLAGVNNEQFF. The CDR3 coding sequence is TGTGCCAGCAGCCCAACGTTAGCGGGGGTGAACAATGAGCAGTTCTTC.

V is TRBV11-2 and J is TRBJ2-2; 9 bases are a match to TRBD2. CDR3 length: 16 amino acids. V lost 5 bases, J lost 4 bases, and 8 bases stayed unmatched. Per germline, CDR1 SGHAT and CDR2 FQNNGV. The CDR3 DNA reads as TGTGCCAGCAGCCGAAGAACGGGACTAGCCACCGGGGAGCTGTTTTTT. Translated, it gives CASSRRTGLATGELFF.

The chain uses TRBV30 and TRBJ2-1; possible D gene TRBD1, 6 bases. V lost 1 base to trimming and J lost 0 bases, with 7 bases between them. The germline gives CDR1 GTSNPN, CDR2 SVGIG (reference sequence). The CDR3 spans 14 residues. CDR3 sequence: CAWSGQASYNEQFF. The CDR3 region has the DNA TGTGCCTGGAGTGGACAGGCCTCCTACAATGAGCAGTTCTTC.

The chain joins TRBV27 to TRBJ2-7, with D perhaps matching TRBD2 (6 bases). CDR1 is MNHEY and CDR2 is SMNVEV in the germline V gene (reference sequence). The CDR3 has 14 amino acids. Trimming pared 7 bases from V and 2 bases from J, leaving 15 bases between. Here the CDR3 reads CASTSSGLTYEQYF. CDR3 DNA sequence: TGTGCCAGCACCTCCTCGGGACTCACCTACGAGCAGTACTTC.

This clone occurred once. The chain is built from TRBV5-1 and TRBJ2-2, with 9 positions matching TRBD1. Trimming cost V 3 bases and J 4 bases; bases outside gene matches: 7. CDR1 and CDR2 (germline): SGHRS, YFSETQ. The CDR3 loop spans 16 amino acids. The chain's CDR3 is CASSSTGQGLTGELFF. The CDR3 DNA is TGCGCCAGCAGCTCAACGGGACAGGGCCTCACCGGGGAGCTGTTTTTT. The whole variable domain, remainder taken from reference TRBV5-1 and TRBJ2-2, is KAGVTQTPRYLIKTRGQQVTLSCSPISGHRSVSWYQQTPGQGLQFLFEYFSETQRNKGNFPGRFSGRQFSNSRSEMNVSTLELGDSALYLCASSSTGQGLTGELFFGEGSRLTVL.

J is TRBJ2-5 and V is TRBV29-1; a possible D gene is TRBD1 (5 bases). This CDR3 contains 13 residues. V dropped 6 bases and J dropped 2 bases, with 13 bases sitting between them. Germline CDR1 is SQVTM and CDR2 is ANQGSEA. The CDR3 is CSVSTGSQETQYF. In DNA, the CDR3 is TGCAGCGTGTCAACAGGATCTCAAGAGACCCAGTACTTC.

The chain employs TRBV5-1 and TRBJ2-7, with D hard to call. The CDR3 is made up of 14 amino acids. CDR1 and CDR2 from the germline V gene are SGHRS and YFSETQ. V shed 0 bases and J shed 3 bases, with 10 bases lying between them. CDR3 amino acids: CASSLAPVFYEQYF. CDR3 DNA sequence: TGCGCCAGCAGCTTGGCGCCAGTTTTCTACGAGCAGTACTTC.

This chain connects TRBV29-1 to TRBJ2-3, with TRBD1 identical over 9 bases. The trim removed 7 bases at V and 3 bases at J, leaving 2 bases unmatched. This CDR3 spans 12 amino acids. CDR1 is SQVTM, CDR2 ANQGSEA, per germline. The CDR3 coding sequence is TGCAGCGGGGGACAGGGTACAGATACGCAGTATTTT. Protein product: CSGGQGTDTQYF.

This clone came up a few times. CDR3 DNA sequence: TGTGCCAGTAGTAGAAGGGAGCCAGATACGCAGTATTTT. Protein: CASSRREPDTQYF. The rearrangement joins TRBV19 to TRBJ2-3, with a possible D match to TRBD2 (5 bases). The CDR3 length is 13 residues. The V and J ends lost 4 bases and 4 bases respectively, with 9 bases between them. Germline CDR1 is LNHDA and CDR2 is SQIVND (reference sequence).